These 23 T cell receptor beta chains share one sample of origin, sequenced in a study of post-analysis software for immune sequencing data. Whole-study results and caveats: A handful of TRBV segments occurring more often in patients than controls included TRBV5-6, TRBV5-1 and TRBV20-1.

No antigens are known for them. Built from TCR beta cDNA, the libraries had unique molecular identifiers in them. TCRdb reprocessed the PCR reads via MiXCR and lists one record per CDR3 protein. The sample gives more than 450,000 distinct CDR3 sequences, around 31% of which show up once; around 6.1% is in the top ten. Sequencing was carried out using blood. The receptors shown here come from a girl aged 2-17 years with multiple sclerosis.

This clonotype turned up a few times. This sequence joins TRBV2 and TRBJ2-5, with no clear D. TRBJ2-7 explains the end of the DNA better; the J call may be wrong. The CDR3 runs to 14 residues. The germline CDR1 and CDR2 sequences are SNHLY and FYNNEI. This CDR3 reads CASSSTDSSYEQYF. The CDR3 nucleotides read TGTGCCAGCAGTTCGACGGATTCCTCCTACGAGCAGTACTTC.

The chain couples TRBV7-2 to TRBJ1-5, with D possibly being TRBD1 (5 bases). V gave up 5 bases and J gave up 9 bases, with 23 bases separating them. The V gene's germline CDR1 is SGHTA and CDR2 FQGNSA. The CDR3 has 16 amino acids. In DNA form, the CDR3 reads TGTGCCAGCAGCCTAGAGTGGGGCGGGGGTAAGTTGCCCCAGCATTTT. Its translation: CASSLEWGGGKLPQHF.

This clonotype came up a few times. V and J are TRBV12-3 or TRBV12-4 and TRBJ1-5; 12 bases agree with TRBD1. This CDR3 comprises 18 residues. The ends lost 6 bases at V and 0 bases at J; junction bases unmatched: 9. The CDR3 sequence: CASSSGTGGVYSNQPQHF. The CDR3 nucleotides are TGTGCCAGCAGCTCCGGGACAGGGGGCGTCTATAGCAATCAGCCCCAGCATTTT.

The genes are TRBV6-1 and TRBJ2-4; D is unresolved. The CDR3 totals 10 residues. Germline loops: CDR1 MNHNS, CDR2 SASEGT. Trimming removed 9 bases at V and 8 bases at J, with 8 bases between. The chain's CDR3 is CASGVDIQYF. The CDR3 DNA reads TGTGCCAGTGGGGTAGACATTCAGTACTTC.

This clonotype was observed once. The J gene is TRBJ2-7, the V gene TRBV2; D gene unclear. This CDR3 comprises 13 residues. V shed 7 bases and J shed 3 bases, with 13 bases lying between them. Germline lookup yields CDR1 SNHLY and CDR2 FYNNEI. The CDR3, as DNA: TGTGCCAGCAAAAGAAAGGGTTACTACGAGCAGTACTTC. Protein: CASKRKGYYEQYF.

This clonotype was detected only once. Its ends do not fully match the called genes, so a read error is possible. This chain connects TRBV7-9 to TRBJ1-2; D is undetermined. Germline CDR1 and CDR2: SEHNR and FQNEAQ (reference sequence). This CDR3 contains 14 residues. For the CDR3, the DNA is TGTGCCACAACCGGGCGCCCTGCGATATATGGTTACACCTTC. Translated, it gives CATTGRPAIYGYTF. Complete variable domain (other parts from reference TRBV7-9 and TRBJ1-2): DTGVSQNPRHKITKRGQNVTFRCDPISEHNRLYWYRQTLGQGPEFLTYFQNEAQLEKSRLLSDRFSAERPKGSFSTLEIQRTEQGDSAMYLCATTGRPAIYGYTFGSGTRLTVV.

The rearrangement joins TRBV12-3 or TRBV12-4 to TRBJ1-1, with 10 bases aligning to TRBD1. CDR3 length equals 14 residues. V dropped 1 base and J dropped 9; count of bases not matched to a gene: 5. Here the CDR3 reads CASSLGQGAQKAFF. CDR3 in DNA: TGTGCCAGCAGTTTAGGACAGGGGGCCCAAAAAGCTTTCTTT.

J is TRBJ2-1 and V is TRBV29-1, with a possible D match to TRBD2 (7 bases). V lost 0 bases to trimming and J lost 2 bases, with 11 bases between them. CDR1 SQVTM and CDR2 ANQGSEA come from the germline V gene. This CDR3 has 15 amino acids. CDR3 in DNA: TGCAGCGTTGAAGAGGGGGGGGGGCCCTACAATGAGCAGTTCTTC. Translated, it gives CSVEEGGGPYNEQFF.

On this clonotype: A junction boundary mismatches the germline segment, possibly from a read error. The chain has TRBV27 and TRBJ2-7; the D gene is possibly TRBD1 (6 bases). Germline V gene sequence: CDR1 MNHEY, CDR2 SMNVEV (reference sequence). The CDR3 is 12 residues long. The CDR3 sequence: CAGSLPTGEQYF. CDR3 nucleotides: TGTGCCGGCAGTTTACCGACAGGCGAGCAGTACTTC.

The V call is TRBV6-6, the J call TRBJ2-7; D is perhaps TRBD2 (6 bases). Germline CDR1 MNHNY, CDR2 SVGAGI (reference sequence). This CDR3 contains 12 residues. V dropped 6 bases and J dropped 3 bases, with 9 bases sitting between them. The chain's CDR3 is CASRSGLYEQYF. The CDR3 DNA follows: TGTGCCAGCAGGTCGGGACTCTACGAGCAGTACTTC.

This clonotype appeared a few times. V and J are TRBV5-1 and TRBJ2-5; D could derive from TRBD1 or TRBD2 (5 bases each). The germline V gene has CDR1 SGHRS and CDR2 YFSETQ. The CDR3 sequence is 13 residues long. Trimming took 4 bases from V and 3 from J, leaving 10 bases between them. This CDR3 is CASSPGPEETQYF. The CDR3, as DNA: TGCGCCAGCAGCCCGGGACCGGAAGAGACCCAGTACTTC.

This clonotype was detected a few times. The chain couples TRBV27 to TRBJ2-3; possibly TRBD1 for D (5 bases). The CDR3 has 14 amino acids. Trimming cost V 6 bases and J 2 bases, with 12 bases left between them. Germline V gives CDR1 MNHEY, CDR2 SMNVEV (reference sequence). The CDR3 region is CASSQGHHTDTQYF. The CDR3 coding sequence is TGTGCCAGCAGCCAGGGTCACCACACAGATACGCAGTATTTT.

This clonotype has only a few counts. V is TRBV12-3 or TRBV12-4 and J is TRBJ2-5; the match to TRBD2 covers 7 bases. V shed 3 bases and J 5 bases; nucleotides not matched to a gene: 3. This CDR3 spans 13 amino acids. The chain's CDR3 is CASSFGLEETQYF. The CDR3 DNA is TGTGCCAGCAGTTTCGGACTAGAGGAGACCCAGTACTTC.

The rearrangement joins TRBV6-5 to TRBJ2-3; 8 nucleotides line up with TRBD2. Germline-derived CDR1 and CDR2 are MNHEY and SVGAGI. After removal of 2 bases from V and 4 bases from J, the junction contained 8 bases not matched to a gene. The CDR3 consists of 16 residues. The CDR3 DNA follows: TGTGCCAGCAGTTACGAGGCGGGGGGAGTACCAGATACGCAGTATTTT. This translates into CASSYEAGGVPDTQYF.

In its sample, this clonotype was seen a few times. This rearrangement joins TRBV13 to TRBJ2-1; 9 bases map to TRBD2. The V and J ends lost 2 bases and 9 bases, in that order; junction bases with no gene match: 11. The CDR3 is 16 amino acids. Per germline, CDR1 PRHDT and CDR2 FYEKMQ (reference sequence). CDR3 nucleotides: TGTGCCAGCAGCTTAAGGCAGGCGGGGGGGCCGGGTGAGCAGTTCTTC. Its protein is CASSLRQAGGPGEQFF.

The gene calls are TRBV2 and TRBJ1-1, with D perhaps matching TRBD1 (6 bases). Germline-derived CDR1 and CDR2 are SNHLY and FYNNEI. This CDR3 has 13 amino acids. CDR3 residues: CAMSRGPNTEAFF. The CDR3 coding sequence is TGTGCGATGTCCAGGGGCCCGAACACTGAAGCTTTCTTT.

A remark on this clonotype: A read error may produce the germline difference seen at one junction end. The CDR3 nucleotides read TGTGCCAGCAGCTCTCCCCGGGACAGACGAGAGGCCCAGTACTTC. Protein product: CASSSPRDRREAQYF. V gene TRBV3-1 combines with J gene TRBJ2-5, with 7 bases aligning to TRBD1. This CDR3 is built from 15 residues. Germline V gives CDR1 LGHDT, CDR2 YNNKEL (reference sequence).

The table lists this clonotype with a few counts. This chain uses TRBV4-1 with TRBJ1-2; maybe TRBD1 (6 bases). Deletions cut 0 bases from V and 6 bases from J, with 11 bases between. CDR3 length equals 14 residues. Looked up from germline, CDR1 is MGHRA and CDR2 is YSYEKL. DNA for the CDR3: TGCGCCAGCAGCCAAGATTCCTGGACAGATGGCTACACCTTC. Its translation is CASSQDSWTDGYTF.

The chain couples TRBV6-5 to TRBJ1-2; 9 nucleotides agree with TRBD1. The CDR3 contains 14 residues. V was pared by 5 bases and J by 4 bases, with 5 bases of the junction left unmatched. Germline CDR1 is MNHEY and CDR2 is SVGAGI. The CDR3 DNA sequence: TGTGCCAGCAGTCGGGACAGGGTTTCCTATGGCTACACCTTC. Translated: CASSRDRVSYGYTF.

As regards this clonotype: At one boundary the junction diverges from the germline segment, which might be a read error. The rearrangement joins TRBV5-1 to TRBJ1-1; 10 nucleotides agree with TRBD1. CDR3 size: 16 residues. CDR1 and CDR2 from the germline V gene are SGHRS and YFSETQ. CDR3 sequence (DNA): TGCACCAGCAGCTGGGACAGGGGTCGTCTGAACACTGAAGCTTTCTTT. Residues: CTSSWDRGRLNTEAFF.

The chain has TRBV5-1 and TRBJ2-1; 7 bases fit TRBD1. Germline CDR1 reads SGHRS; CDR2 reads YFSETQ. The V gene end was trimmed by 4 bases and the J gene end by 3 bases; junction bases not matched to a gene: 10. The CDR3 contains 16 residues. The CDR3 spells CASSGKLGTVYNEQFF. The CDR3 DNA reads as TGCGCCAGCAGCGGCAAGCTCGGGACAGTCTACAATGAGCAGTTCTTC.

Remarks on this clonotype: Compared with germline, one end of the junction differs, possibly owing to a read error. J is TRBJ2-3 and V is TRBV20-1; D is perhaps TRBD2 (5 bases). The length of the CDR3 is 15 residues. CDR1 is DFQATT and CDR2 is SNEGSKA in the germline V gene (reference sequence). In nucleotides, the CDR3 is TGCAGTGCTAGAGGGTTAGCAGCTAGCACAGACACGCAGTATTTT. This translates into CSARGLAASTDTQYF.

Turning to this clonotype: The conserved phenylalanine or tryptophan is not found at the CDR3 terminus, so this likely reflects a read error. The rearrangement uses TRBV5-1 and TRBJ2-4, with D perhaps matching TRBD1 (6 bases). The J call may not be correct, given that the DNA end is closer to TRBJ2-5. This CDR3 is built from 11 residues. Germline CDR1 reads SGHRS; CDR2 reads YFSETQ. CDR3 in DNA: TGCGCCAGCAGCCTGACAGGGACCCAGTACTAC. It is translated as CASSLTGTQYY.